Described below is a single TCR beta chain sequence and its context. This sample was taken from a study of blood T cell repertoires in COVID-19. The CDR3 is 15 amino acids. The V segment lost 2 bases and the J segment 8 bases; nucleotides outside the gene matches: 7. CDR1 SEHNR and CDR2 FQNEAQ come from the germline V gene (reference sequence). Assay: immunoSEQ multiplex PCR; the TCRdb copy retains only in-frame clones and omits some. The profile covers tens of thousands of clones, with about four fifths appearing a single time and approximately 3.8% taken by the ten largest. V and J are TRBV7-9 and TRBJ1-1; 11 nucleotides align to TRBD1. This TCR was recovered from a middle-aged woman with acute COVID-19. The source material was PBMCs or T cells enriched from blood (not recorded which). CDR3: CASSLHGQGAEEAFF. The CDR3 nucleotides are TGTGCCAGCAGCTTACACGGACAGGGGGCAGAAGAAGCTTTCTTT.